These T cell receptor beta chains were read from a single sample in a study of T-cell reconstitution after alpha-beta-depleted transplantation in children. TCRdb fed the PCR reads into MiXCR, producing one record per CDR3 protein. Of around 380,000 distinct CDR3 sequences detected, about a tenth appear once; the ten largest clones hold roughly 5%. Material: PBMCs from the stem cell graft donor, obtained from the stem cell graft. The receptor set was obtained from a human donor who donated a stem cell graft to a child with acute myeloid leukemia. The CDR3 runs from the conserved cysteine through the conserved F or W.

TRBJ1-1	TRBV4-1	CASSQDKGAFF
TRBJ1-4	TRBV6-1	CAATGTATNEKLFF
TRBJ1-5	TRBV20-1	CSASLRVGGKNQPQHF
TRBJ2-2	TRBV20-1	CSARDYRQGDTGELFF
TRBJ2-2	TRBV20-1	CSAQLPLAGGNTNTGELFF
TRBJ2-7	TRBV6-2/TRBV6-3	CASSQSLYEQYF
TRBJ2-2	TRBV7-8	CASSSPTRQSTNTGELFF
TRBJ2-1	TRBV11-1	CASRSSLEQFF
TRBJ2-2	TRBV7-2	CASSPLHGTGELFF
TRBJ1-4	TRBV20-1	CSAQPPGGWEKLFF
TRBJ1-1	TRBV12-3/TRBV12-4	CASSLEDVGNTEAFF
TRBJ2-1	TRBV7-2	CASSLVVGGVNEQFF
TRBJ2-2	TRBV6-5	CASTYLQNTGELFF
TRBJ2-7	TRBV5-8	CASFFWAGSYEQYF
TRBJ1-1	TRBV5-1	CASSLSAQTEAFF
TRBJ2-5	TRBV5-1	CASSAARGGFEETQYF
TRBJ2-2	TRBV20-1	CSARTASGTTGELFF
TRBJ2-3	TRBV20-1	CSAREASKGTDTQYF
TRBJ2-1	TRBV5-1	CASSRWGSSDNEQFF
TRBJ1-4	TRBV4-1	CASSQTIGEKLFF
TRBJ2-7	TRBV27	CASSLTGKRYEQYF
TRBJ2-5	TRBV6-1	CASRRTTGIHQETQYF
TRBJ1-2	TRBV11-2	CASSFDSQYGYTF
TRBJ2-7	TRBV4-3	CASSQEALGGYEQYF
TRBJ1-1	TRBV5-1	CASSWSPSVNTEAFF
TRBJ1-5	TRBV7-6	CASSLTGRSNQPQHF
TRBJ2-1	TRBV5-1	CASSPVGQYNEQFF
TRBJ2-5	TRBV6-2/TRBV6-3	CASSDGSRETQYF
TRBJ2-7	TRBV12-3/TRBV12-4	CASSFGGFDEQYF
TRBJ2-3	TRBV7-6	CASSLHLSGTGGDTQYF
TRBJ1-1	TRBV7-9	CASRQGGMNTESFF
TRBJ2-5	TRBV5-6	CASSRRRTQYF
TRBJ1-2	TRBV12-3/TRBV12-4	CASSPGGGAPGYTF
TRBJ2-2	TRBV29-1	CSVEIRGQDTGELFF
TRBJ1-2	TRBV6-1	CASSTRREAYGYTF
TRBJ2-6	TRBV10-3	CATTSGVSGANVLTF
TRBJ1-1	TRBV20-1	CSASQTVDTEAFF
TRBJ1-5	TRBV12-3/TRBV12-4	CASRQEGQPQHF
TRBJ2-2	TRBV12-3/TRBV12-4	CASSPGPRTNTGELFF
TRBJ2-3	TRBV10-2	CASKGPLASTDTQYF
TRBJ2-1	TRBV18	CASSPTMEIKFF
TRBJ1-1	TRBV18	CASSPGAANTEAFF
TRBJ2-6	TRBV6-1	CASSSPWTALSGANVLTF
TRBJ1-4	TRBV4-2	CASSQYTTNEKLFF
TRBJ2-1	TRBV5-1	CASSPFRDGPGQEQFF